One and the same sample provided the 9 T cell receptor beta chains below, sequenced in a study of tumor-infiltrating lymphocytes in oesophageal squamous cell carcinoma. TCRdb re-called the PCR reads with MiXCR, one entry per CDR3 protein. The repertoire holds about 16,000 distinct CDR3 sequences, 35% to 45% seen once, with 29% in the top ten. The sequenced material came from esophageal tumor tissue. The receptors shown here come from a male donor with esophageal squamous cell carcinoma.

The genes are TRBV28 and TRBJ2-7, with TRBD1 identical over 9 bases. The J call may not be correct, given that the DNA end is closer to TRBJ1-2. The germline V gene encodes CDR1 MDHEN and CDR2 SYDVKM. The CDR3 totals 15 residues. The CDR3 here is CASSSYRGLVDGYTF. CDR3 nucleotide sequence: TGTGCCAGCAGTTCGTACAGGGGGCTAGTGGATGGCTACACCTTC.

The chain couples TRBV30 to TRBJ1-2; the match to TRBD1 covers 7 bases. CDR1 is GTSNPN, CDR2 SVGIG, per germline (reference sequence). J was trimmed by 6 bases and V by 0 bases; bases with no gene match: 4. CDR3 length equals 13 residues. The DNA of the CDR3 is TGTGCCTGGAGTGTACAGGGGAGGCATGGCTACACCTTC. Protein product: CAWSVQGRHGYTF.

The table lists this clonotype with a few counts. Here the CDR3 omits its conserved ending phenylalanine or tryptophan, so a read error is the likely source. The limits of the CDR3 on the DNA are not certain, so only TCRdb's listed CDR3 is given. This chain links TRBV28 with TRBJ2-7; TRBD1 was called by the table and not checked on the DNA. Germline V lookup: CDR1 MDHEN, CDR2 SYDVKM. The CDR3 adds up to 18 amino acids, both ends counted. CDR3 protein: CASAPTGVPPDYGYTFGS.

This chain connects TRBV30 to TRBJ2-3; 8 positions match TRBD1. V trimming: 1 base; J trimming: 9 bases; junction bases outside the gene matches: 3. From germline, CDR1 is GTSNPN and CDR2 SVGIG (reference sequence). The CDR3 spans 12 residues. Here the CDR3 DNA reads TGTGCCTGGAGTGAGACAGGGGCCACGCAGTATTTT. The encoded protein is CAWSETGATQYF.

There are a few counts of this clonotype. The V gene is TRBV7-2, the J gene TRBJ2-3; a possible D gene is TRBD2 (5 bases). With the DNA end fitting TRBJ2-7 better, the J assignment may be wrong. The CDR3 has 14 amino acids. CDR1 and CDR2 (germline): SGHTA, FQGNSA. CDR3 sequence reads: CASSSGISLYEQYF. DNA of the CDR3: TGTGCCAGCAGCTCCGGGATCTCCCTCTACGAGCAGTACTTC.

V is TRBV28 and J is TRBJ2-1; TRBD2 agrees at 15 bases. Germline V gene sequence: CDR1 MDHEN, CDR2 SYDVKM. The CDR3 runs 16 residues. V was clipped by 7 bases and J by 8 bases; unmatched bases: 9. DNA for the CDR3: TGTGCCAGCAAACCGGGACTAGCGGGAGGAGCCGATGAGCAGTTCTTC. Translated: CASKPGLAGGADEQFF.

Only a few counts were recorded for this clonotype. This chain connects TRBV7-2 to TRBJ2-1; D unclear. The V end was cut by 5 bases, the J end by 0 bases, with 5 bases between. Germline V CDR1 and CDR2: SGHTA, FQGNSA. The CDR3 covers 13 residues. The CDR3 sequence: CASSPGSYNEQFF. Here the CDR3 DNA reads TGTGCCAGCAGCCCCGGCTCCTACAATGAGCAGTTCTTC.

The CDR3 region is CASRGVTYEQYF. The CDR3 DNA is TGTGCCAGCAGAGGAGTTACCTACGAGCAGTACTTC. The rearrangement joins TRBV28 to TRBJ2-3; D not resolved. The tail of the sequence fits TRBJ2-7 better, so the J call may be wrong. There are 12 residues in the CDR3. Germline assignment: CDR1 MDHEN and CDR2 SYDVKM.

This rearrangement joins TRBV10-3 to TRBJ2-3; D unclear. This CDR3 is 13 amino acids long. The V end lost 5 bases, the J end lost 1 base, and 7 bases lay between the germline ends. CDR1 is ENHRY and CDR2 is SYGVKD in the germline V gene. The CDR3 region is CAISPTRTDTQYF. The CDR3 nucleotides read TGTGCCATCAGTCCAACTCGCACAGATACGCAGTATTTT.